The T cell receptor beta chain described here comes from a study of early T cells in non-severe SARS-CoV-2 infection. On the study more broadly: The authors sequenced bulk RNA from unsorted whole blood, leaving chains unpaired.

This clonotype was picked up a small number of times. Unique molecular identifiers were attached to individual cDNA molecules. TCRdb processed the 5' RACE reads anew with MiXCR; each CDR3 protein has one entry. The sample contains 60,000 to 65,000 distinct CDR3 sequences, about 9.3% of which appear only once. This CDR3 spans 16 amino acids. Trimming at V came to 6 bases and at J to 3 bases, leaving 14 bases not matched to a gene. Germline V CDR1 and CDR2: DFQATT, SNEGSKA (reference sequence). Sequencing input: whole blood. This TCR was sampled from an adult who was a healthcare worker with PCR-confirmed SARS-CoV-2 infection or an uninfected control (not recorded which). This sequence joins TRBV20-1 and TRBJ2-3, with 8 nucleotides matching TRBD2. In nucleotides, the CDR3 is TGCAGTGCCCACGATAACGGGGGGGGCCTGACAGATACGCAGTATTTT. Protein sequence: CSAHDNGGGLTDTQYF.